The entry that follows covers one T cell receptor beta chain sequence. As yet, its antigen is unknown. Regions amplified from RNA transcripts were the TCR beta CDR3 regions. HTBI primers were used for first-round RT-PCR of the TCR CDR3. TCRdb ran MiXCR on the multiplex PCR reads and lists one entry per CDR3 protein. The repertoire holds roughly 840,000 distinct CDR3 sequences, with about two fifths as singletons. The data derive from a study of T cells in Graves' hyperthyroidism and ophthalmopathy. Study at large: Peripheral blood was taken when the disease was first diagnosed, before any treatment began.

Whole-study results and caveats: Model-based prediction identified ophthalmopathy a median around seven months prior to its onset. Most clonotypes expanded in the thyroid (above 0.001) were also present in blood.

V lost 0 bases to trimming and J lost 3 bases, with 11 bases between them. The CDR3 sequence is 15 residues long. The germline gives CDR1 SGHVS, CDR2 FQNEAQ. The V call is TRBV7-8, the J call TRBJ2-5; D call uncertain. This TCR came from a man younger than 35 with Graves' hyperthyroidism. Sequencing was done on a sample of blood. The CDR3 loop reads CASSLATTTKETQYF. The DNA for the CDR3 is TGTGCCAGCAGCTTAGCGACCACAACTAAAGAGACCCAGTACTTC.